This T cell receptor beta chain was captured in a study of blood T cell repertoires in COVID-19. Background on the study: Samples came from the United States, Italy and Spain, spanning acute and convalescent COVID-19. T cells, B-cell-depleted T cells, or PBMCs supplied cDNA or gDNA.

This CDR3 contains 15 residues. V was clipped by 5 bases and J by 2 bases, with 12 bases between them. The germline gives CDR1 MDHEN, CDR2 SYDVKM. As originally analysed: Amplification of reference gene primers was used by the study to estimate nucleated cell counts. Generated by immunoSEQ multiplex PCR, the TCRdb table keeps only in-frame clones and is missing some. V and J calls and clone size are as listed in that table; D and trimming were resolved from the DNA. Found here are around 53,000 clones, around 87% of them singletons; the top ten hold under 4.5%. Input material: peripheral blood. V usage is TRBV28 and J usage is TRBJ2-2; tentative D call: TRBD1 (5 bases). The clonotype was recovered from a man aged 50-59 years with acute or convalescent COVID-19. CDR3 DNA: TGTGCCAGCAGTCAGGGTTTGGGCAACACCGGGGAGCTGTTTTTT. Amino acids: CASSQGLGNTGELFF.